The entry that follows covers one T cell receptor beta chain sequence. The data stem from a study of blood T cell repertoires in COVID-19. The V gene lost 3 bases and the J gene lost 0 bases, with 21 bases spanning the gap. There are 20 residues in the CDR3. The germline gives CDR1 LNHDA, CDR2 SQIVND (reference sequence). Generated by immunoSEQ multiplex PCR, the TCRdb table keeps only in-frame clones and is missing some. The profile covers 310,000 or so clones, with more than 80% appearing a single time and more than 0.95% taken by the ten largest. This receptor was taken from a young woman who had recovered from COVID-19. Specimen: PBMCs or T cells enriched from blood (not recorded which). The V call is TRBV19, the J call TRBJ2-6; maybe TRBD2 (5 bases). Here the CDR3 reads CASSIIGGSLGLSGANVLTF. CDR3 bases: TGTGCCAGTAGTATTATTGGTGGGAGTCTAGGACTCTCTGGGGCCAACGTCCTGACTTTC.